The clone carrying this TCR beta chain was detected only a few times. Antigen specificity is unknown. The sample originates from a study of T-cell memory formation after mild COVID-19. Overall study results and limits: Later expanders leaned toward CD4+, whereas clones contracting from day 15 to 85 were balanced CD4/CD8.

V lost 5 bases, J lost 0 bases, and 23 bases stayed unmatched. The CDR3 sequence is 21 residues long. Per the germline V gene, CDR1 is SGHTA and CDR2 is FQGNSA. TCRdb fed the 5' RACE reads into MiXCR, producing one record per CDR3 protein. This sample has about 340,000 distinct CDR3 sequences, with approximately 16% found just once. Sequenced material: PBMCs or a T cell subset sorted from them (not recorded which). The chain carries TRBV7-2 and TRBJ2-3, with TRBD1 identical over 7 bases. The source is a man aged 18 to 29 who had mild COVID-19 (a few samples of this study predate the infection). Cell type and time point are not known. CDR3 protein: CASSHTPGTERLRASTDTQYF. The CDR3 nucleotides read TGTGCCAGCAGCCATACGCCCGGGACAGAGCGACTCCGAGCTAGCACAGATACGCAGTATTTT.